The 23 T cell receptor beta chains reported below all come from one sample, sequenced in a study of T cell responses to AZD1222 COVID-19 vaccine. TCRdb's table, derived via immunoSEQ multiplex PCR, lists solely in-frame clones and lacks some. The sample includes over 150,000 clones, 85% to 95% of them seen just once. Sequenced material: peripheral blood, taken on day 0 of AZD1222 vaccination. These TCRs come from an adult in good health.

The J gene is TRBJ2-5, the V gene TRBV7-3; a weak D match, TRBD1 (6 bases). Germline values: CDR1 SGHTA, CDR2 FQGTGA. The CDR3 extends over 17 amino acids. The ends were cut back, 2 bases at V and 9 bases at J, with 25 bases in the middle. The chain's CDR3 is CASSLYSRGHPEGAQYF. As DNA, the CDR3 is TGTGCCAGCAGCTTATATTCCCGGGGACACCCTGAGGGGGCCCAGTACTTC.

This rearrangement joins TRBV28 to TRBJ1-1; D is uncertain. The CDR3 length is 15 residues. Germline values: CDR1 MDHEN, CDR2 SYDVKM. Trimming took 5 bases from V and 4 from J, leaving 17 bases between them. This CDR3 is CASSPPVWGSTEAFF. DNA of the CDR3: TGTGCCAGCAGTCCGCCTGTCTGGGGTAGCACTGAAGCTTTCTTT.

The count of this clone is one. This rearrangement joins TRBV5-1 to TRBJ1-1; D possibly corresponds to TRBD1 (5 bases). Germline CDR1 is SGHRS and CDR2 is YFSETQ. The ends were cut back, 4 bases at V and 1 base at J, with 11 bases in the middle. The CDR3 runs 14 residues. The CDR3 region has the DNA TGCGCCAGCAGCGAGGGGTTTGAGAACACTGAAGCTTTCTTT. Its protein is CASSEGFENTEAFF.

The genes are TRBV5-1 and TRBJ1-2, with D possibly being TRBD1 (5 bases). Germline lookup yields CDR1 SGHRS and CDR2 YFSETQ. The CDR3 sequence is 15 residues long. Trimming shortened V by 0 bases and J by 1 base, and 10 bases separated the two germline ends. Here the CDR3 reads CASSLGDWSNYGYTF. The CDR3, as DNA: TGCGCCAGCAGCTTGGGGGACTGGAGTAACTATGGCTACACCTTC.

V usage is TRBV4-1 and J usage is TRBJ1-2; a possible D gene is TRBD1 (5 bases). Between the trimmed V and J ends, which lost 2 bases and 7 bases, there was a span of 20 bases. The CDR3 extends over 16 amino acids. Germline V CDR1 and CDR2: MGHRA, YSYEKL. CDR3 bases: TGCGCCAGCAGCCAACCCCCGGCGGGGTTAAGGGGTGGCTACACCTTC. Its translation: CASSQPPAGLRGGYTF.

This chain connects TRBV2 to TRBJ1-2, with a tentative D call TRBD1 (5 bases). The CDR3 length is 14 residues. The V gene lost 2 bases and the J gene lost 3 bases, with 10 bases spanning the gap. Germline CDR1 and CDR2: SNHLY and FYNNEI. For the CDR3, the DNA is TGTGCCAGCAGTGAAAGGGGTACAGACTATGGCTACACCTTC. Its translation: CASSERGTDYGYTF.

The chain joins TRBV3-1 (or the pseudogene TRBV3-2) to TRBJ1-3; D is perhaps TRBD1 (5 bases). This CDR3 region has 18 residues. Germline V gene lookup returns CDR1 LGHDT and CDR2 YNNKEL (reference sequence). The ends were cut back, 1 base at V and 3 bases at J, with 19 bases in the middle. CDR3 loop: CASSQGSAGRAFGNTIYF. As DNA, the CDR3 is TGTGCCAGCAGCCAAGGATCGGCGGGCAGGGCATTTGGAAACACCATATATTTT.

The chain recombines TRBV7-9 with TRBJ1-1; maybe TRBD1 (5 bases). The CDR3 spans 15 residues. Trimming removed 5 bases from V and 6 bases from J, with 19 bases in between. The germline CDR1 and CDR2 sequences are SEHNR and FQNEAQ (reference sequence). CDR3 region: CASSQHNIRASEAFF. In DNA form, the CDR3 reads TGTGCCAGCAGCCAGCATAACATCAGGGCCTCTGAAGCTTTCTTT.

A word on this clone: Other DNA variants within this sample encode the same CDR3. This chain links TRBV12-3 or TRBV12-4 with TRBJ2-1; D is possibly TRBD2 (7 bases). The CDR3 covers 13 residues. Trimming took off 6 bases at V and 3 bases at J, with 9 bases between the two ends. The CDR3 DNA reads as TGTGCCAGCAGCGGGGGGCTCTACAATGAGCAGTTCTTC. It specifies CASSGGLYNEQFF.

The J gene is TRBJ1-4, the V gene TRBV19, with 7 nucleotides matching TRBD1. From germline, CDR1 is LNHDA and CDR2 SQIVND (reference sequence). The V gene end was trimmed by 7 bases and the J gene end by 5 bases; junction bases not matched to a gene: 4. This CDR3 region has 13 residues. CDR3 in DNA: TGTGCCAGTACCCAGGGGGGGAATGAAAAACTGTTTTTT. This sequence encodes CASTQGGNEKLFF.

V is TRBV3-1 (or the pseudogene TRBV3-2) and J is TRBJ2-2; 11 bases fit TRBD2. The trim removed 1 base at V and 3 bases at J, leaving 7 bases unmatched. The CDR3 extends over 18 amino acids. CDR1 and CDR2 from the germline V gene are LGHDT and YNNKEL (reference sequence). The CDR3 coding sequence is TGTGCCAGCAGCCAAGGCTACCCGGGACTAGCGGACACCGGGGAGCTGTTTTTT. Translated, it gives CASSQGYPGLADTGELFF.

This chain uses TRBV19 with TRBJ2-2, with D maybe TRBD2 (5 bases). The CDR3 spans 14 residues. V lost 0 bases, J lost 5 bases, and 7 bases lay in between. Per the germline V gene, CDR1 is LNHDA and CDR2 is SQIVND (reference sequence). CDR3 coding DNA: TGTGCCAGTAGTATAGAAGGCGGGACCGGGGAGCTGTTTTTT. It is translated as CASSIEGGTGELFF.

This sequence joins TRBV2 and TRBJ1-1; D ambiguous. The CDR3 contains 11 residues. V lost 2 bases and J 3 bases, leaving 1 base between the germline ends. Germline V lookup: CDR1 SNHLY, CDR2 FYNNEI. The CDR3 sequence: CASSEYTEAFF. Here the CDR3 DNA reads TGTGCCAGCAGTGAATACACTGAAGCTTTCTTT.

This chain joins TRBV29-1 and TRBJ2-3; no definite D call. The CDR3 has 13 residues. Looked up from germline, CDR1 is SQVTM and CDR2 is ANQGSEA. Trimming cost V 0 bases and J 5 bases, with 9 bases left between them. CDR3: CSVEDRLGDTQYF. CDR3 DNA sequence: TGCAGCGTTGAAGATCGACTTGGAGATACGCAGTATTTT.

This clone was counted a single time. Other DNA sequences of this sample code for an identical CDR3. V is TRBV19 and J is TRBJ1-1; D gene ambiguous. The V end was cut by 3 bases, the J end by 6 bases, with 5 bases between. This CDR3 is 11 amino acids long. CDR1 and CDR2 from the germline V gene are LNHDA and SQIVND (reference sequence). Here the CDR3 DNA reads TGTGCCAGTAGTATTAGTGCTGAAGCTTTCTTT. Its protein product is CASSISAEAFF.

This chain uses TRBV5-4 with TRBJ1-1; D gene ambiguous. Trimming pared 3 bases from V and 8 bases from J, leaving 8 bases between. The CDR3 is made up of 11 amino acids. Germline V gene sequence: CDR1 SGHNT, CDR2 YYREEE (reference sequence). CDR3 DNA sequence: TGTGCCAGCAGCTGGGCGGGGGAAGCTTTCTTT. Its protein product is CASSWAGEAFF.

The CDR3 region has the DNA TGCGCCAGCAGCTTGAATCCGTGGTCAGGTCTAGATACGCAGTATTTT. It codes for CASSLNPWSGLDTQYF. V gene TRBV5-1 combines with J gene TRBJ2-3; D not resolved. Trimming took off 1 base at V and 5 bases at J, with 17 bases between the two ends. The CDR3 contains 16 residues. The germline CDR1 and CDR2 sequences are SGHRS and YFSETQ.

This rearrangement joins TRBV6-2 or TRBV6-3 to TRBJ1-1; TRBD1 aligns across 8 bases. There are 12 residues in the CDR3. Trimming at V came to 3 bases and at J to 13 bases, leaving 7 bases not matched to a gene. Germline V gene lookup returns CDR1 MNHEY and CDR2 SVGEGT. The CDR3 loop reads CASSYMTGVVFF. The CDR3 DNA is TGTGCCAGCAGTTATATGACAGGGGTTGTTTTCTTT.

V gene TRBV7-2 combines with J gene TRBJ2-7; 9 bases agree with TRBD2. The CDR3 length is 15 residues. With 3 bases clipped from V and 0 bases from J, the junction kept 3 bases outside the gene matches. The germline V gene has CDR1 SGHTA and CDR2 FQGNSA. CDR3 nucleotide sequence: TGTGCCAGCAGCTTGGCTAGCGGGGTCTCCTACGAGCAGTACTTC. Translated: CASSLASGVSYEQYF.

This chain links TRBV5-1 with TRBJ1-4, with 9 bases lining up with TRBD1. The germline gives CDR1 SGHRS, CDR2 YFSETQ. Losses at the gene ends were 4 bases for V and 5 bases for J; bases not matched to a gene: 6. This CDR3 region has 15 residues. Here the CDR3 reads CASSVGTGPNEKLFF. CDR3 in DNA: TGCGCCAGCAGCGTAGGGACAGGGCCGAATGAAAAACTGTTTTTT.

This rearrangement joins TRBV19 to TRBJ2-2, with 7 bases fitting TRBD1. With 5 bases clipped from V and 0 bases from J, the junction kept 0 bases outside the gene matches. The CDR3 totals 14 residues. CDR1 and CDR2 (germline): LNHDA, SQIVND (reference sequence). The chain's CDR3 is CASSGTANTGELFF. For the CDR3, the DNA is TGTGCCAGTAGTGGGACAGCGAACACCGGGGAGCTGTTTTTT.

This sequence joins TRBV9 and TRBJ2-1; 8 bases map to TRBD2. This CDR3 spans 15 amino acids. V gave up 0 bases and J gave up 2 bases; unmatched junction bases: 1. In germline, CDR1 is SGDLS, CDR2 YYNGEE. DNA of the CDR3: TGTGCCAGCAGCGTAGGGACTAGCCCCTACAATGAGCAGTTCTTC. Its translation: CASSVGTSPYNEQFF.

This sequence joins TRBV19 and TRBJ1-2, with a weak D call TRBD1 (5 bases). In germline, CDR1 is LNHDA, CDR2 SQIVND (reference sequence). This CDR3 is built from 14 residues. Trimming removed 3 bases at V and 4 bases at J, with 12 bases between. The CDR3 is CASSIRDGSYGYTF. The CDR3 DNA is TGTGCCAGTAGTATTCGGGACGGTAGCTATGGCTACACCTTC. The complete variable domain, with remaining parts taken from reference TRBV19 and TRBJ1-2, reads DGGITQSPKYLFRKEGQNVTLSCEQNLNHDAMYWYRQDPGQGLRLIYYSQIVNDFQKGDIAEGYSVSREKKESFPLTVTSAQKNPTAFYLCASSIRDGSYGYTFGSGTRLTVV.